This T cell receptor beta chain was sequenced for a study of CD8 T cells in ankylosing spondylitis. This clonotype came up many times. Its antigen remains unidentified. The germline gives CDR1 MNHEY, CDR2 SVGEGT. Trimming took off 2 bases at V and 4 bases at J, with 6 bases between the two ends. The CDR3 is 12 amino acids. Study-wide points: A number of the motif variants had already been described in reactive arthritis synovial fluid and blood.

TCR beta libraries were made by quantitative 5'-RACE with molecular barcodes. TCRdb reanalysed the 5' RACE reads using MiXCR and keeps one entry per CDR3 protein. Here the sample spans about 240,000 distinct CDR3 sequences, less than 10% being singletons. This sequence joins TRBV6-2 or TRBV6-3 and TRBJ2-7, with D unclear. The material sequenced was blood, either unsorted or a sorted T cell fraction (not recorded which). This sequence originates from a male donor with ankylosing spondylitis or in good health (not recorded which). The CDR3 DNA sequence: TGTGCCAGCAGTTACGTTGCTTACGAGCAGTACTTC. Its translation: CASSYVAYEQYF.